This T cell receptor (beta chain) was documented in a study of T cells in women clearing cervical HPV infection. Study outcomes and limitations: TRBV6-7 relative abundance averaged approximately 0.11% in cases and roughly 0.17% in controls.

V lost 5 bases to trimming and J lost 4 bases; unmatched junction nucleotides: 9. Germline CDR1 is SGHRS and CDR2 is YFSETQ. CDR3 length: 14 amino acids. In the case of this clone: Its antigen remains unknown. The read comes to an end 3 residues before the CDR3 does, leaving the germline J gene to fill in the end.

Sequencing used immunoSEQ multiplex PCR; TCRdb keeps in-frame clones, though not all of them. Its listing shows under 40,000 clones. The source material was blood buffy coat. This receptor was identified in a woman between 18 and 70 years old with a cervical HPV16 infection that either progressed to CIN3+ or cleared (not recorded which). The chain recombines TRBV5-1 with TRBJ2-7, with TRBD1 matching over 7 bases. Partial CDR3 DNA: TGCGCCAGCAGAACCGGGACAGATACGTACGAG. Residues: CASRTGTDTYE. In full, the CDR3 reads CASRTGTDTYEQYF.